This entry features one T cell receptor beta chain sequence. No antigen is known for it. Base qualities are not recorded, but no much larger clone differs from it by a single base. Other DNA variants within this sample encode the same CDR3. The junction shows trimming of 7 bases on V and 3 bases on J, plus 7 bases between the germline ends. CDR1 and CDR2, per the germline V gene (reference sequence), are MNHNY and SVGAGI. The CDR3 spans 11 residues, from the cysteine through the phenylalanine. Just CDR3 DNA is preserved here, 33 bases in frame from base 1. This sample is part of a study of siplizumab effects on memory and regulatory T cells (dated by TCRdb to the late 2010s). A note on the overall study: The effect of the anti-CD2 antibody siplizumab on alloreactive T-cell subsets was examined in allogeneic mixed lymphocyte reactions constructed from human PBMCs.

The library was generated by the immunoSEQ multiplex PCR assay. Each sample had 9 x 10^4 or so TCR templates assayed by the deep sequencing platform. Genomic DNA extracted from sorted T cells was used for TCRbeta CDR3 sequencing. The original methods were these. The R programming language was used for clonal analysis of TCRbeta CDR3 data. Alloreactive CD4+ and CD8+ clones were defined by comparing unstimulated samples with post-reaction CFSE-low samples. Regulatory or non-regulatory origin of alloreactive CD4+ clones was assigned by matching sequences to the sorted unstimulated Treg and non-Treg repertoires. TCRdb limited this immuneACCESS table to in-frame rearrangements with V and J called. A share of clones is missing; checked studies link under half to unresolved V genes, and the rest is unexplained. V and J calls plus clone size are reproduced from that table; the DNA served to infer D and trimming. A total of just over 50,000 clones appear in this sample, approximately 97% of them only once. The ten largest clonotypes hold roughly 0.6% of the sample.

In addition, sequencing in three donor pairs included unstimulated CD8+ effector memory subsets alongside CD4+ naive, CD8+ naive, CD8+ TEMRA and CD4+ memory subsets. Sorted unstimulated T cells and proliferating T cells recovered from mixed lymphocyte reactions underwent TCRbeta CDR3 sequencing. Fresh whole blood from around eleven HLA-typed healthy donors served as the source for isolating PBMCs. Overall study results and their limits: Of the alloreactive CD4+ clones that could be mapped, the Treg-derived share averaged about 70% with siplizumab compared with about 27% in control reactions. Because sequences at frequencies below about 10^-5 were poorly captured, only a minor fraction of alloreactive clones could be mapped back to unstimulated subsets. About 75-95% of proliferating CD4+ or CD8+ clones could not be given a naive or memory phenotype. Unstimulated naive T cells appeared more diverse than memory T cells, and naive cells seemed to contribute substantially to the alloresponse. Whether proliferating Tregs from siplizumab cultures actually had suppressive function was not functionally confirmed. Siplizumab significantly lowered the cumulative frequency of alloreactive sequences that could be traced to unstimulated CD4+ memory T cells.

Sequenced material: naive CD4+ T cells sorted from blood. This specimen's cell subset or site label, per the study, means: unstimulated naive T cells. This chain is built from TRBV6-6 and TRBJ2-7, with no reliable assignment of the D segment. This TCR derives from a human donor in good health. The bases are TGTGCCAGCACCTCTAGCTACGAGCAGTACTTC. Translated, it reads CASTSSYEQYF.